This T cell receptor (beta chain) was recovered during a study of molecular identifiers for immune sequencing clone quantification. In germline, CDR1 is SGHTA, CDR2 FQGNSA. This CDR3 comprises 15 residues. V gave up 0 bases and J gave up 3 bases, with 9 bases separating them. The table lists this clonotype with many counts. TCRdb called the PCR reads again in MiXCR, with one record for every CDR3 protein. This table has around 480,000 distinct CDR3 sequences, about 26% appearing once. The chain combines TRBV7-2 with TRBJ2-1; D gene uncertain. This TCR was recovered from a human donor in good health. Some libraries in this study had Jurkat cell RNA spiked in. The specimen sequenced was naive CD8+ T cells from blood, with Jurkat cell RNA spiked in. Noted subset: FACS-sorted CD8+CD4-CCR7+CD45RA+ naive T cells. This chain's CDR3 is CASSLASGDYNEQFF. The CDR3 DNA follows: TGTGCCAGCAGCTTAGCGTCTGGCGACTACAATGAGCAGTTCTTC.